Following are 29 T cell receptor beta chains from one sample sequenced in a study of T-cell reconstitution after alpha-beta-depleted transplantation in children. TCRbeta library construction was performed incorporating unique molecular identifiers. TCRdb reanalysed the PCR reads using MiXCR and keeps one entry per CDR3 protein. Of around 370,000 distinct CDR3 sequences listed, about a tenth are singletons. The input for sequencing was PBMCs from the stem cell graft donor, taken from the stem cell graft. The origin of the receptors is a human donor who donated a stem cell graft to a child with acute lymphoblastic leukemia.

This clonotype was counted between two and nine times. The chain combines TRBV7-3 with TRBJ2-1; 8 nucleotides match TRBD1. Per the germline V gene, CDR1 is SGHTA and CDR2 is FQGTGA. V lost 8 bases and J lost 5; bases outside the gene matches: 2. The CDR3 is 12 amino acids. The chain's CDR3 is CASATGDNEQFF. In DNA form, the CDR3 reads TGTGCCAGCGCGACAGGGGACAATGAGCAGTTCTTC.

The rearrangement uses TRBV14 and TRBJ1-1; tentative D call: TRBD1 (5 bases). The CDR3 spans 15 residues. Germline V CDR1 and CDR2: SGHDN, FVKESK. The germline V and J ends were trimmed by 0 bases and 0 bases, with 8 bases remaining between them. CDR3 sequence reads: CASSQDAGMNTEAFF. For the CDR3, the DNA is TGTGCCAGCAGCCAAGATGCAGGGATGAACACTGAAGCTTTCTTT.

This clonotype showed up just a few times. CDR3 region: CASSLVALGTDSYEQYF. CDR3 coding DNA: TGTGCCAGCAGCTTAGTCGCCCTCGGGACAGACTCCTACGAGCAGTACTTC. The chain carries TRBV7-9 and TRBJ2-7; TRBD1 matches at 7 bases. The CDR3 runs 17 residues. Germline trimming cut 1 base from V and 0 bases from J; bases unmatched to any gene: 9. Germline V gives CDR1 SEHNR, CDR2 FQNEAQ (reference sequence).

In its sample, this clonotype was seen many times. This chain joins TRBV5-4 and TRBJ1-5, with TRBD1 as a possible D gene (6 bases). CDR1 is SGHNT and CDR2 is YYREEE in the germline V gene (reference sequence). V was cut by 1 base and J by 4 bases, with 24 bases left in between. The length of the CDR3 is 19 residues. CDR3 DNA sequence: TGTGCCAGCAGCTTGAGGGGGGGCCGGGGGAGTTCGTTTAATCAGCCCCAGCATTTT. It encodes CASSLRGGRGSSFNQPQHF.

This clonotype was observed a few times. The CDR3 spells CASTRTGGFGELFF. CDR3 in DNA: TGTGCCAGCACCCGGACAGGGGGCTTCGGGGAGCTGTTTTTT. The chain combines TRBV28 with TRBJ2-2, with TRBD1 identical over 11 bases. CDR1 and CDR2 from the germline V gene are MDHEN and SYDVKM. The junction had 5 bases not matched to a gene; V was cut back by 7 bases and J by 7 bases. The CDR3 consists of 14 residues.

This clonotype was counted only a few times. This chain links TRBV20-1 with TRBJ2-3; TRBD2 matches 8 bases. Per germline, CDR1 DFQATT and CDR2 SNEGSKA (reference sequence). V lost 6 bases and J lost 3; bases outside the gene matches: 8. The CDR3 contains 14 residues. The CDR3, as DNA: TGCAGTGCCCCGAGGGGCGGGAGGACAGATACGCAGTATTTT. Its protein product is CSAPRGGRTDTQYF.

This clonotype was seen more than once but under ten times. V is TRBV28 and J is TRBJ1-4; D gene uncertain. Germline assignment: CDR1 MDHEN and CDR2 SYDVKM. V was trimmed by 6 bases and J by 7 bases, leaving 3 bases between them. The CDR3 contains 10 residues. The CDR3 region is CASSGEKLFF. As DNA, the CDR3 is TGTGCCAGCAGCGGTGAAAAACTGTTTTTT.

The sample holds a few counts of this clonotype. The chain joins TRBV4-3 to TRBJ2-3; the match to TRBD2 covers 10 bases. The junction had 2 bases not matched to a gene; V was cut back by 0 bases and J by 5 bases. The CDR3 consists of 15 residues. Germline lookup yields CDR1 LGHNA and CDR2 YSLEER. The CDR3, as DNA: TGCGCCAGCAGCCAAGAAGGACTAGCGGTAGATACGCAGTATTTT. Protein product: CASSQEGLAVDTQYF.

The table lists this clonotype with a few counts. The chain combines TRBV28 with TRBJ2-7; 11 nucleotides align to TRBD2. V lost 5 bases to trimming and J lost 0 bases; unmatched junction nucleotides: 9. This CDR3 region has 17 residues. Germline lookup yields CDR1 MDHEN and CDR2 SYDVKM. As DNA, the CDR3 is TGTGCCAGCAGTCCGCCTGGGGGACTAGCGGACTCCTACGAGCAGTACTTC. Translation: CASSPPGGLADSYEQYF.

This clonotype was detected only a few times. The chain joins TRBV6-1 to TRBJ1-1, with D uncertain. V lost 6 bases to trimming and J lost 0 bases, with 11 bases between them. Germline V gene sequence: CDR1 MNHNS, CDR2 SASEGT. This CDR3 is 14 amino acids long. The CDR3 nucleotides read TGTGCCAGCAGGAGGACGGATATGAACACTGAAGCTTTCTTT. It encodes CASRRTDMNTEAFF.

This clonotype was recorded many times. The chain recombines TRBV28 with TRBJ1-4, with D possibly being TRBD1 (6 bases). This CDR3 comprises 15 residues. Deletions cut 2 bases from V and 1 base from J, with 8 bases between. Germline V lookup: CDR1 MDHEN, CDR2 SYDVKM. The CDR3 coding sequence is TGTGCCAGCAGTTTAGGGGGCAGAACTAATGAAAAACTGTTTTTT. Translation: CASSLGGRTNEKLFF.

This clonotype was detected only a few times. This chain joins TRBV10-2 and TRBJ2-1; D remains unclear. Trimming removed 8 bases from V and 2 bases from J, with 10 bases in between. Per the germline V gene, CDR1 is WSHSY and CDR2 is SAAADI. The CDR3 runs 13 residues. CDR3 region: CASARDPYNEQFF. The CDR3, as DNA: TGCGCCAGCGCTAGAGATCCCTACAATGAGCAGTTCTTC.

The table lists this clonotype with a few counts. The CDR3 spells CSVWDNSYNEQFF. CDR3 nucleotide sequence: TGCAGCGTTTGGGATAACTCCTACAATGAGCAGTTCTTC. The chain employs TRBV29-1 and TRBJ2-1; D call uncertain. CDR3 size: 13 residues. The V end was cut by 5 bases, the J end by 0 bases, with 8 bases between. Germline V gives CDR1 SQVTM, CDR2 ANQGSEA.

This clonotype occurred many times. The J gene is TRBJ2-5, the V gene TRBV28; no firm D call. CDR3 length equals 12 residues. Germline CDR1 is MDHEN and CDR2 is SYDVKM. Trimming shortened V by 0 bases and J by 2 bases, and 1 base separated the two germline ends. The DNA for the CDR3 is TGTGCCAGCAGTTTATGGCAAGAGACCCAGTACTTC. It codes for CASSLWQETQYF.

The sample holds a few counts of this clonotype. The chain links TRBV11-2 to TRBJ1-3; unclear D gene. CDR3 length: 14 amino acids. V dropped 3 bases and J dropped 2 bases, with 8 bases sitting between them. Germline CDR1 and CDR2: SGHAT and FQNNGV. CDR3 sequence: CASSLWRTGNTIYF. CDR3 nucleotides: TGTGCCAGCAGCTTGTGGAGGACTGGAAACACCATATATTTT.

This clonotype was seen ten or more times. Relative to the germline gene, one junction end is altered; a read error may explain this. The genes are TRBV28 and TRBJ1-1, with 12 bases identical to TRBD1. The CDR3 is 12 amino acids. Germline CDR1 MDHEN, CDR2 SYDVKM. CDR3 protein: CASNTLGQGAVF. In nucleotides, the CDR3 is TGTGCCAGCAACACCTTGGGACAGGGGGCTGTGTTT.

This clonotype has more than one count but fewer than ten. The CDR3 DNA reads as TGTGCCAGCAGTTCCCCCAGCTGGTGGTCGGGCACAGATACGCAGTATTTT. Its translation: CASSSPSWWSGTDTQYF. This chain connects TRBV12-3 or TRBV12-4 to TRBJ2-3; D unresolved. This CDR3 spans 17 amino acids. Trimming pared 4 bases from V and 1 base from J, leaving 18 bases between.

The chain uses TRBV20-1 and TRBJ1-1; the D is unclear. CDR3 length equals 14 residues. Germline values: CDR1 DFQATT, CDR2 SNEGSKA (reference sequence). The ends were cut back, 3 bases at V and 1 base at J, with 12 bases in the middle. CDR3 nucleotides: TGCAGTGCTAGTATGGCGCATGAGAACACTGAAGCTTTCTTT. Protein product: CSASMAHENTEAFF.

This clonotype turned up a few times. J is TRBJ2-7 and V is TRBV3-1; 8 positions match TRBD2. The V segment lost 4 bases and the J segment 5 bases; nucleotides outside the gene matches: 16. The germline V gene has CDR1 LGHDT and CDR2 YNNKEL (reference sequence). The length of the CDR3 is 17 residues. For the CDR3, the DNA is TGTGCCAGCAGCCTTACGGGAGGGAATGCGGGAGGAAACGAGCAGTACTTC. Protein product: CASSLTGGNAGGNEQYF.

This clonotype was counted between two and nine times. V gene TRBV4-3 combines with J gene TRBJ2-1; the match to TRBD2 covers 12 bases. Germline V gene sequence: CDR1 LGHNA, CDR2 YSLEER. This CDR3 is 15 amino acids long. The V gene end was trimmed by 0 bases and the J gene end by 9 bases; junction bases not matched to a gene: 3. The CDR3 region has the DNA TGCGCCAGCAGCCAAGATCGACTAGCGGGAGTTGAGCAGTTCTTC. Encoded protein: CASSQDRLAGVEQFF.

CDR3 protein: CATTTRDTYEQYF. As DNA, the CDR3 is TGTGCCACAACAACCCGGGATACCTACGAGCAGTACTTC. The rearrangement uses TRBV10-3 and TRBJ2-7; D might be TRBD2 (5 bases). V lost 10 bases, J lost 2 bases, and 15 bases lay in between. The CDR3 contains 13 residues. The germline CDR1 and CDR2 sequences are ENHRY and SYGVKD.

The rearrangement links TRBV6-5 to TRBJ2-7; 8 positions agree with TRBD2. CDR3 size: 15 residues. J lost 3 bases, V lost 3 bases, and 7 bases had no gene match. The germline gives CDR1 MNHEY, CDR2 SVGAGI. DNA of the CDR3: TGTGCCAGCAGTTATAACCCGGGGGGGGGCTACGAGCAGTACTTC. Translating gives CASSYNPGGGYEQYF.

This clonotype was detected a few times. V and J are TRBV12-3 or TRBV12-4 and TRBJ2-1, with 10 bases matching TRBD1. V shed 6 bases and J 5 bases; nucleotides not matched to a gene: 7. This CDR3 is 15 amino acids long. The CDR3 nucleotides are TGTGCCAGCAGGACAGGACAGGGGGGTAACAATGAGCAGTTCTTC. It codes for CASRTGQGGNNEQFF.

This clonotype was counted between two and nine times. The V call is TRBV12-3 or TRBV12-4, the J call TRBJ2-3; D is tentatively TRBD1 or TRBD2 (7 bases each). V was cut by 3 bases and J by 6 bases, with 28 bases left in between. The CDR3 loop spans 19 amino acids. The CDR3 nucleotides read TGTGCCAGCAGTTTCATCAGGGGGGGCGTAAAGCAAGCCCGCGATACGCAGTATTTT. This codes for CASSFIRGGVKQARDTQYF.

This clonotype came up a few times. The genes are TRBV4-3 and TRBJ2-5, with 12 nucleotides matching TRBD2. Trimming cost V 5 bases and J 2 bases; bases outside gene matches: 3. This CDR3 is 15 amino acids long. Germline values: CDR1 LGHNA, CDR2 YSLEER. CDR3 DNA sequence: TGCGCCAGCAGCGATGGGACTAGCGGGCAAGAGACCCAGTACTTC. Its translation is CASSDGTSGQETQYF.

CDR3 nucleotides: TGCAGTGCTAGAGACTGGGGGGGCACAGATACGCAGTATTTT. Translation: CSARDWGGTDTQYF. The chain combines TRBV20-1 with TRBJ2-3, with D possibly being TRBD2 (6 bases). V was cut by 0 bases and J by 1 base, with 8 bases left in between. Looked up from germline, CDR1 is DFQATT and CDR2 is SNEGSKA (reference sequence). This CDR3 comprises 14 residues.

The chain recombines TRBV7-9 with TRBJ2-1; a weak D match, TRBD2 (6 bases). Trimming left V 0 bases short and J 7 bases short, with 13 bases between. The CDR3 runs to 15 residues. Per germline, CDR1 SEHNR and CDR2 FQNEAQ (reference sequence). The CDR3, as DNA: TGTGCCAGCAGCTTAGCCCGGGGGAAAGCAAATGAGCAGTTCTTC. It yields the protein CASSLARGKANEQFF. Full variable domain (missing parts from reference TRBV7-9 and TRBJ2-1): DTGVSQNPRHKITKRGQNVTFRCDPISEHNRLYWYRQTLGQGPEFLTYFQNEAQLEKSRLLSDRFSAERPKGSFSTLEIQRTEQGDSAMYLCASSLARGKANEQFFGPGTRLTVL.

The rearrangement links TRBV10-3 to TRBJ2-7, with 7 positions matching TRBD1. The CDR3 covers 13 residues. The V segment lost 10 bases and the J segment 2 bases; nucleotides outside the gene matches: 8. CDR1 is ENHRY, CDR2 SYGVKD, per germline. The CDR3 reads CASGQAQTYEQYF. CDR3 in DNA: TGTGCCAGTGGACAGGCCCAAACCTACGAGCAGTACTTC.

This clonotype was seen many times. V usage is TRBV14 and J usage is TRBJ2-7; 7 positions match TRBD1. The J segment lost 6 bases and the V segment lost 6 bases, leaving 8 bases of the junction unmatched. The CDR3 consists of 13 residues. Germline CDR1 is SGHDN and CDR2 is FVKESK. CDR3 protein: CASRSTGYGEQYF. In DNA form, the CDR3 reads TGTGCCAGCAGATCGACAGGGTACGGCGAGCAGTACTTC.